The clone carrying this TCR beta chain was recorded many times. Antigen unknown. This sample stems from a study of identical twins. Germline V gives CDR1 SQVTM, CDR2 ANQGSEA. This CDR3 region has 10 residues. V lost 3 bases and J lost 7, with 4 bases in between. Each CDR3 protein gets one entry after TCRdb re-called the 5' RACE reads with MiXCR. This sample carries around 250,000 distinct CDR3 sequences, about 9% of them seen once, and the ten largest clones take roughly 3.1%. Findings of the study overall: Some out-of-frame alpha sequences were shared by twins, and these showed excess low generation probability. There is a chance that invariant MAIT and iNKT cells partially muddied zero-insertion analyses.

The sample also formed part of further work on yellow fever vaccine responses in identical twins.

The sample comprised CD8+ T cells sorted from blood. V usage is TRBV29-1 and J usage is TRBJ2-1; D uncertain. This receptor was identified in a woman between 18 and 29 years old in good health. The CDR3 reads CSVELNEQFF. Written as DNA, the CDR3 is TGCAGCGTTGAGCTGAATGAGCAGTTCTTC.